One sample yielded the 20 T cell receptor beta chains listed below, sequenced in a study of blood T cell repertoires in COVID-19. Here immunoSEQ multiplex PCR was the method, and the copy in TCRdb shows in-frame clones only, minus some. In the table there are approximately 270,000 clones, 75% to 90% of which are singletons. The specimen sequenced was PBMCs or T cells enriched from blood (not recorded which). The receptor set was obtained from a woman aged 25 to 39 with acute COVID-19.

In its sample, this clone was seen a few times. This chain connects TRBV7-9 to TRBJ2-7, with 8 nucleotides matching TRBD2. V lost 5 bases, J lost 0 bases, and 6 bases stayed unmatched. Looked up from germline, CDR1 is SEHNR and CDR2 is FQNEAQ (reference sequence). This CDR3 has 15 amino acids. The CDR3 DNA follows: TGTGCCAGCAGCCAACTAGCGGCAACCTCCTACGAGCAGTACTTC. Its protein is CASSQLAATSYEQYF.

CDR3 DNA sequence: TGTGCCAGCAGTAAGACAGGGGGATCCTACAATGAGCAGTTCTTC. Amino acid sequence: CASSKTGGSYNEQFF. V usage is TRBV28 and J usage is TRBJ2-1; 9 positions match TRBD1. Looked up from germline, CDR1 is MDHEN and CDR2 is SYDVKM. V dropped 5 bases and J dropped 1; count of bases not matched to a gene: 3. CDR3 size: 15 residues.

This rearrangement joins TRBV21-1 to TRBJ2-1; the D segment call TRBD2 is taken from the table without a DNA check. TRBV21-1 is a documented pseudogene. The CDR3 spans 16 residues. CDR3 in DNA: TGTGCCAGCAGCAAAGGGGGCTGGAGGGCCTACAATGAGCAGTTCTTC. This codes for CASSKGGWRAYNEQFF.

Only a few counts were recorded for this clone. The chain is built from TRBV27 and TRBJ2-1; D may be TRBD1 (5 bases). Trimming removed 4 bases at V and 2 bases at J, with 9 bases between. Germline CDR1 and CDR2: MNHEY and SMNVEV (reference sequence). This CDR3 spans 14 amino acids. The CDR3 sequence is CASSSTEAYNEQFF. CDR3 DNA sequence: TGTGCCAGCAGTTCGACAGAGGCCTACAATGAGCAGTTCTTC.

This chain uses TRBV4-1 with TRBJ2-1; 8 bases agree with TRBD2. Germline V gives CDR1 MGHRA, CDR2 YSYEKL. The CDR3 spans 16 residues. V was pared by 4 bases and J by 9 bases, with 14 bases of the junction left unmatched. CDR3 in amino acids: CASSPSGERELSEQFF. In DNA form, the CDR3 reads TGCGCCAGCAGCCCATCTGGGGAGCGGGAGCTCAGTGAGCAGTTCTTC.

The J gene is TRBJ2-3, the V gene TRBV18; D may be TRBD1 (6 bases). The CDR3 has 14 residues. The ends were cut back, 4 bases at V and 5 bases at J, with 13 bases in the middle. Germline V gene lookup returns CDR1 KGHSH and CDR2 LQKENI. The CDR3 sequence is CASSLSGAVDTQYF. The CDR3 DNA reads TGTGCCAGCTCACTATCAGGGGCCGTAGATACGCAGTATTTT. Full variable domain (missing parts from reference TRBV18 and TRBJ2-3): NAGVMQNPRHLVRRRGQEARLRCSPMKGHSHVYWYRQLPEEGLKFMVYLQKENIIDESGMPKERFSAEFPKEGPSILRIQQVVRGDSAAYFCASSLSGAVDTQYFGPGTRLTVL.

The V and J genes are TRBV7-6 and TRBJ2-3, with 8 bases that match TRBD2. This CDR3 spans 16 amino acids. CDR1 is SGHVS, CDR2 FNYEAQ, per germline. After removal of 4 bases from V and 3 bases from J, the junction contained 9 bases not matched to a gene. CDR3 sequence: CASSYGRAGETDTQYF. CDR3 nucleotides: TGTGCCAGCAGCTACGGGCGAGCGGGAGAGACAGATACGCAGTATTTT. Filled out from reference TRBV7-6 and TRBJ2-3, the complete variable domain reads GAGVSQSPRYKVTKRGQDVALRCDPISGHVSLYWYRQALGQGPEFLTYFNYEAQQDKSGLPNDRFSAERPEGSISTLTIQRTEQRDSAMYRCASSYGRAGETDTQYFGPGTRLTVL.

The chain combines TRBV6-5 with TRBJ2-7; TRBD2 agrees at 10 bases. The CDR3 length is 14 residues. The V gene's germline CDR1 is MNHEY and CDR2 SVGAGI. The ends lost 5 bases at V and 9 bases at J; junction bases unmatched: 10. The CDR3 sequence: CASSPASGRATQYF. CDR3 coding DNA: TGTGCCAGCAGTCCCGCTAGCGGGAGAGCGACGCAGTACTTC.

V is TRBV28 and J is TRBJ2-7; 13 nucleotides line up with TRBD2. Germline lookup yields CDR1 MDHEN and CDR2 SYDVKM. The CDR3 sequence is 15 residues long. V lost 4 bases to trimming and J lost 4 bases; unmatched junction nucleotides: 4. DNA for the CDR3: TGTGCCAGCAGTTCTCGGACTAGCGGGAGATACGAGCAGTACTTC. Amino acids: CASSSRTSGRYEQYF.

This chain uses TRBV4-3 with TRBJ1-1; D ambiguous. The CDR3 runs 14 residues. V dropped 0 bases and J dropped 1 base, with 6 bases sitting between them. Germline loops: CDR1 LGHNA, CDR2 YSLEER. The CDR3 loop reads CASSQEGRNTEAFF. The CDR3 bases are TGCGCCAGCAGCCAAGAGGGCAGGAACACTGAAGCTTTCTTT.

This chain connects TRBV14 to TRBJ1-1; D is perhaps TRBD1 (5 bases). V was cut by 3 bases and J by 6 bases, with 8 bases left in between. The germline V gene has CDR1 SGHDN and CDR2 FVKESK. The CDR3 length is 12 residues. The CDR3 bases are TGTGCCAGCAGCCAGGGGGGTCCTGAAGCTTTCTTT. Translation: CASSQGGPEAFF.

The chain recombines TRBV27 with TRBJ2-7, with 13 bases matching TRBD2. The germline V gene has CDR1 MNHEY and CDR2 SMNVEV (reference sequence). V was clipped by 5 bases and J by 2 bases; unmatched bases: 6. This CDR3 spans 16 amino acids. In DNA form, the CDR3 reads TGTGCCAGCAGTCCCCGGACTAGCGGGAGCACCTACGAGCAGTACTTC. Translated: CASSPRTSGSTYEQYF.

The chain recombines TRBV6-2 or TRBV6-3 with TRBJ2-7; D gene ambiguous. Germline V gene data show CDR1 as MNHEY and CDR2 as SVGEGT. The CDR3 is 12 residues long. Trimming cost V 0 bases and J 3 bases, with 3 bases left between them. CDR3 sequence: CASSYSFYEQYF. The CDR3 coding sequence is TGTGCCAGCAGTTACTCCTTCTACGAGCAGTACTTC.

The genes are TRBV19 and TRBJ2-2, with TRBD2 matching over 13 bases. This CDR3 spans 18 amino acids. Germline CDR1 LNHDA, CDR2 SQIVND (reference sequence). The trim removed 6 bases at V and 3 bases at J, leaving 10 bases unmatched. CDR3 DNA: TGTGCCAGTAGCATCTCCGGGACTAGCGGGACTTACACCGGGGAGCTGTTTTTT. Its protein product is CASSISGTSGTYTGELFF.

This clone was detected once. The rearrangement joins TRBV6-4 to TRBJ2-1, with D possibly TRBD2 on 6 matching bases. Trimming shortened V by 3 bases and J by 9 bases, and 12 bases separated the two germline ends. CDR3 length equals 13 residues. CDR1 and CDR2 from the germline V gene are MRHNA and SNTAGT. The CDR3 here is CASSETQGGEQFF. CDR3 nucleotide sequence: TGTGCCAGCAGTGAAACCCAGGGAGGTGAGCAGTTCTTC.

The DNA of the CDR3 is TGTGCCACCAGCAGAGGGGGCGGAAGAAATTCACCCCTCCACTTT. This gives the protein CATSRGGGRNSPLHF. V is TRBV15 and J is TRBJ1-6, with a weak D call TRBD1 (5 bases). The length of the CDR3 is 15 residues. The germline V gene encodes CDR1 LNHNV and CDR2 YYDKDF (reference sequence). The germline V and J ends were trimmed by 1 base and 7 bases, with 11 bases remaining between them.

This chain connects TRBV20-1 to TRBJ2-5; 10 nucleotides agree with TRBD2. CDR3 size: 15 residues. Germline CDR1 and CDR2: DFQATT and SNEGSKA (reference sequence). V lost 3 bases to trimming and J lost 5 bases; unmatched junction nucleotides: 9. The CDR3 is CSASPSSGSGETQYF. The DNA of the CDR3 is TGCAGTGCTAGTCCGTCTAGCGGGAGTGGGGAGACCCAGTACTTC.

This chain connects TRBV14 to TRBJ2-7; D not certain. Looked up from germline, CDR1 is SGHDN and CDR2 is FVKESK. The CDR3 covers 15 residues. The V end lost 1 base, the J end lost 0 bases, and 10 bases lay between the germline ends. CDR3 nucleotides: TGTGCCAGCAGCCAAGTGCTCGGTCACTCCTACGAGCAGTACTTC. Protein sequence: CASSQVLGHSYEQYF.

The chain combines TRBV4-2 with TRBJ1-2; TRBD1 aligns across 9 bases. This CDR3 is 17 amino acids long. Per the germline V gene, CDR1 is LGHNA and CDR2 is YNFKEQ. Unmatched junction bases numbered 11, after V lost 4 bases and J lost 2 bases. The DNA for the CDR3 is TGTGCCAGCAGCCCTCAAGGGAATGGACAGGGGAACTATGGCTACACCTTC. Translated: CASSPQGNGQGNYGYTF.

V usage is TRBV2 and J usage is TRBJ2-7, with D possibly TRBD2 on 5 matching bases. CDR1 and CDR2 (germline): SNHLY, FYNNEI. V lost 5 bases and J 7 bases, leaving 21 bases between the germline ends. The CDR3 has 15 amino acids. CDR3 amino acids: CASSFRSGSSGEQYF. The CDR3 DNA follows: TGTGCCAGCAGTTTTCGATCCGGGTCTTCGGGGGAGCAGTACTTC. Full variable domain (missing parts from reference TRBV2 and TRBJ2-7): EPEVTQTPSHQVTQMGQEVILRCVPISNHLYFYWYRQILGQKVEFLVSFYNNEISEKSEIFDDQFSVERPDGSNFTLKIRSTKLEDSAMYFCASSFRSGSSGEQYFGPGTRLTVT.